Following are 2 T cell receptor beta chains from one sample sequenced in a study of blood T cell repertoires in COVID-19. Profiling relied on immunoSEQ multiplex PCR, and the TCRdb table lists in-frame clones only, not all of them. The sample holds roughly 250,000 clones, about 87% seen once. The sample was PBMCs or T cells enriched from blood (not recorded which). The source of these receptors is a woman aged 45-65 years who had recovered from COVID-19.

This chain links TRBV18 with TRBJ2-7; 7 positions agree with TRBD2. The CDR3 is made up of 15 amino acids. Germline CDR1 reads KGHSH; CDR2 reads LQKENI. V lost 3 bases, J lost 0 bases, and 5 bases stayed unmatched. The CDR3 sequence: CASSPHSGSSYEQYF. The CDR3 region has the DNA TGTGCCAGCTCACCGCATAGCGGGTCCTCCTACGAGCAGTACTTC.

CDR3: CASRQTNSGANVLTF. Here the CDR3 DNA reads TGTGCCAGCAGGCAGACAAACTCTGGGGCCAACGTCCTGACTTTC. The chain combines TRBV2 with TRBJ2-6; D unresolved. This CDR3 region has 15 residues. CDR1 is SNHLY and CDR2 is FYNNEI in the germline V gene. Trimming took 6 bases from V and 0 from J, leaving 9 bases between them. Full variable domain (remainder filled in from reference TRBV2 and TRBJ2-6): EPEVTQTPSHQVTQMGQEVILRCVPISNHLYFYWYRQILGQKVEFLVSFYNNEISEKSEIFDDQFSVERPDGSNFTLKIRSTKLEDSAMYFCASRQTNSGANVLTFGAGSRLTVL.